A single sample gave rise to the 21 T cell receptor beta chains below, sequenced in a study of naive and memory T cell subsets. Both TRBC1 and TRBC2 were covered by a beta constant-region primer of two equimolar oligonucleotides. One entry per CDR3 protein, called by TCRdb with MiXCR from the UMI-ligation and nested PCR reads. The sample holds 140,000 to 150,000 distinct CDR3 sequences, approximately 15% seen once. Sequenced input: naive CD4+ T cells from blood. The receptors stem from a human donor in good health.

In its sample, this clonotype was seen a few times. The chain joins TRBV28 to TRBJ2-7, with 10 bases that match TRBD2. CDR3 length: 15 residues. Germline V gene sequence: CDR1 MDHEN, CDR2 SYDVKM. Trimming removed 6 bases from V and 0 bases from J; junction bases left unmatched: 5. CDR3 DNA: TGTGCCAGCAGGCGGACTAGCGGAAACTCCTACGAGCAGTACTTC. Encoded protein: CASRRTSGNSYEQYF.

A few counts support this clonotype. The chain joins TRBV29-1 to TRBJ2-7; 9 nucleotides agree with TRBD1. Germline V gives CDR1 SQVTM, CDR2 ANQGSEA. The CDR3 spans 13 residues. V trimming: 3 bases; J trimming: 1 base; junction bases outside the gene matches: 1. Here the CDR3 DNA reads TGCAGCGTTGACGGACAGGGGTCCTACGAGCAGTACTTC. Translated: CSVDGQGSYEQYF.

V and J are TRBV9 and TRBJ2-1; TRBD2 agrees at 9 bases. The CDR3 covers 13 residues. After removal of 5 bases from V and 7 bases from J, the junction contained 4 bases not matched to a gene. The V gene's germline CDR1 is SGDLS and CDR2 YYNGEE. CDR3 DNA: TGTGCCAGCAGATCTAGCGGGATGAATGAGCAGTTCTTC. Its protein product is CASRSSGMNEQFF.

The rearrangement uses TRBV15 and TRBJ2-7; D gene ambiguous. Between the trimmed V and J ends, which lost 1 base and 5 bases, there was a span of 12 bases. The CDR3 has 14 residues. CDR1 and CDR2 (germline): LNHNV, YYDKDF (reference sequence). As DNA, the CDR3 is TGTGCCACCAGCAGAGTTAGACTCCTCCACGAGCAGTACTTC. Protein product: CATSRVRLLHEQYF.

The chain is built from TRBV7-9 and TRBJ2-2; no clear D gene. This CDR3 has 14 residues. Trimming took 0 bases from V and 4 from J, leaving 6 bases between them. Germline V gives CDR1 SEHNR, CDR2 FQNEAQ (reference sequence). The CDR3 nucleotides read TGTGCCAGCAGCTTAGCGGGCCGCACCGGGGAGCTGTTTTTT. This sequence encodes CASSLAGRTGELFF.

The chain combines TRBV29-1 with TRBJ2-3, with D maybe TRBD1 (5 bases). Germline V gives CDR1 SQVTM, CDR2 ANQGSEA. This CDR3 is built from 12 residues. Trimming removed 3 bases at V and 4 bases at J, with 8 bases between. DNA of the CDR3: TGCAGCGTTGACAGGGCGGCAGATACGCAGTATTTT. Amino acids: CSVDRAADTQYF.

This clonotype was detected only a few times. The V gene is TRBV10-3, the J gene TRBJ2-3; TRBD2 matches at 9 bases. The CDR3 consists of 19 residues. Trimming cost V 0 bases and J 5 bases; bases outside gene matches: 15. CDR1 and CDR2 (germline): ENHRY, SYGVKD. Written as DNA, the CDR3 is TGTGCCATCAGTGAGTCGAAAGTAATAAGCGGGAGGTTTGAAGATACGCAGTATTTT. The encoded protein is CAISESKVISGRFEDTQYF.

The gene calls are TRBV15 and TRBJ1-4; D gene unclear. V gave up 0 bases and J gave up 0 bases, with 8 bases separating them. The germline gives CDR1 LNHNV, CDR2 YYDKDF (reference sequence). The CDR3 is 16 residues long. The DNA of the CDR3 is TGTGCCACCAGCAGAGATGGCGGAACAACTAATGAAAAACTGTTTTTT. It translates to CATSRDGGTTNEKLFF.

The chain joins TRBV6-5 to TRBJ2-6; TRBD1 aligns across 7 bases. This CDR3 contains 18 residues. Germline values: CDR1 MNHEY, CDR2 SVGAGI. V gave up 5 bases and J gave up 4 bases; unmatched junction bases: 14. CDR3 DNA: TGTGCCAGCAGTCAAAGACAGGGTATGAGTGTCGGGGCCAACGTCCTGACTTTC. Protein: CASSQRQGMSVGANVLTF.

This clonotype was counted a few times. This chain joins TRBV7-9 and TRBJ1-1; TRBD1 is a possible D gene (5 bases). V lost 6 bases and J 4 bases, leaving 15 bases between the germline ends. The germline gives CDR1 SEHNR, CDR2 FQNEAQ (reference sequence). CDR3 size: 14 residues. The CDR3 loop reads CASSSSQGSTEAFF. The CDR3 coding sequence is TGTGCCAGCAGTTCCTCCCAGGGTAGCACTGAAGCTTTCTTT.

At least ten counts were recorded for this clonotype. The rearrangement uses TRBV11-3 and TRBJ1-1, with D possibly matching TRBD1 (5 bases). The germline CDR1 and CDR2 sequences are SGHNT and YENEEA. Trimming shortened V by 1 base and J by 1 base, and 10 bases separated the two germline ends. The CDR3 is 15 residues long. The CDR3: CASSLGGQGNTEAFF. The DNA for the CDR3 is TGTGCCAGCAGCTTAGGGGGCCAGGGGAACACTGAAGCTTTCTTT.

This clonotype appeared a few times. The V call is TRBV7-9, the J call TRBJ2-2, with D perhaps matching TRBD2 (6 bases). Germline lookup yields CDR1 SEHNR and CDR2 FQNEAQ (reference sequence). Trimming removed 5 bases from V and 7 bases from J, with 14 bases in between. The CDR3 covers 14 residues. The CDR3 protein is CASSTPRGGGELFF. DNA for the CDR3: TGTGCCAGCAGCACGCCGAGGGGAGGCGGGGAGCTGTTTTTT.

This clonotype has only a few counts. This rearrangement joins TRBV10-3 to TRBJ1-3; D gene uncertain. Trimming pared 4 bases from V and 4 bases from J, leaving 11 bases between. The CDR3 totals 14 residues. The germline V gene encodes CDR1 ENHRY and CDR2 SYGVKD. The CDR3 reads CAISGHFTGNTIYF. The CDR3 nucleotides read TGTGCCATCAGTGGGCACTTCACAGGAAACACCATATATTTT.

The V call is TRBV5-1, the J call TRBJ2-3, with 8 bases aligning to TRBD2. The CDR3 length is 18 residues. CDR1 is SGHRS and CDR2 is YFSETQ in the germline V gene. V shed 1 base, J shed 2 bases, and the junction held 12 bases outside the gene matches. The CDR3 nucleotides are TGCGCCAGCAGCTTGACATCCTCCTTAGCGGGACTCACAGATACGCAGTATTTT. Residues: CASSLTSSLAGLTDTQYF.

This clonotype was counted a few times. The genes are TRBV21-1 and TRBJ1-6. TRBV21-1 is a documented pseudogene. The CDR3 totals 14 residues. CDR3 protein: CASNSPERCSPLHF. CDR3 coding DNA: TGTGCCAGCAATTCACCCGAACGATGTTCACCCCTCCACTTT.

This clonotype was recorded a few times. The rearrangement uses TRBV28 and TRBJ2-1; D may be TRBD1 (5 bases). Germline values: CDR1 MDHEN, CDR2 SYDVKM. This CDR3 contains 13 residues. V was pared by 4 bases and J by 7 bases, with 11 bases between. The CDR3 here is CASSSIGDNEQFF. The CDR3 bases are TGTGCCAGCAGTTCTATAGGGGATAATGAGCAGTTCTTC.

This clonotype occurred a few times. V is TRBV5-8 and J is TRBJ1-3; D is undetermined. Germline loops: CDR1 SGHTS, CDR2 YDEGEE. V lost 3 bases and J lost 0, with 7 bases in between. There are 14 residues in the CDR3. The CDR3 bases are TGTGCCAGCAGCTACGTGCTCTCTGGAAACACCATATATTTT. It encodes CASSYVLSGNTIYF.

This clonotype was seen only a few times. The chain combines TRBV20-1 with TRBJ2-7, with D maybe TRBD2 (5 bases). V was clipped by 3 bases and J by 4 bases, with 16 bases between them. Germline-derived CDR1 and CDR2 are DFQATT and SNEGSKA (reference sequence). The CDR3 is 14 residues long. CDR3 protein: CSARKLQTGYEQYF. The CDR3 region has the DNA TGCAGTGCTAGGAAACTACAGACGGGATACGAGCAGTACTTC.

For this clonotype: The junction shows a germline mismatch at one end, possibly a read error. The chain joins TRBV29-1 to TRBJ1-3, with 10 bases that match TRBD1. The germline CDR1 and CDR2 sequences are SQVTM and ANQGSEA. The CDR3 has 12 residues. The CDR3 here is CGVDSGQGKVYF. Written as DNA, the CDR3 is TGCGGCGTTGATTCGGGACAGGGGAAGGTGTATTTT.

The chain uses TRBV12-3 or TRBV12-4 and TRBJ2-3, with D possibly being TRBD1 or TRBD2 (5 bases each). Trimming removed 7 bases at V and 9 bases at J, with 11 bases between. The CDR3 consists of 11 residues. CDR3 DNA sequence: TGTGCCAGCATGGGGGAAACCACGCAGTATTTT. It encodes CASMGETTQYF.

This clonotype appeared a few times. The chain employs TRBV20-1 and TRBJ2-7; D ambiguous. V lost 3 bases to trimming and J lost 5 bases, with 23 bases between them. CDR3 length: 16 residues. The germline V gene encodes CDR1 DFQATT and CDR2 SNEGSKA (reference sequence). This CDR3 is CSASPVYIFRGDEQYF. Here the CDR3 DNA reads TGCAGTGCTAGTCCCGTCTATATCTTCAGAGGCGACGAGCAGTACTTC.